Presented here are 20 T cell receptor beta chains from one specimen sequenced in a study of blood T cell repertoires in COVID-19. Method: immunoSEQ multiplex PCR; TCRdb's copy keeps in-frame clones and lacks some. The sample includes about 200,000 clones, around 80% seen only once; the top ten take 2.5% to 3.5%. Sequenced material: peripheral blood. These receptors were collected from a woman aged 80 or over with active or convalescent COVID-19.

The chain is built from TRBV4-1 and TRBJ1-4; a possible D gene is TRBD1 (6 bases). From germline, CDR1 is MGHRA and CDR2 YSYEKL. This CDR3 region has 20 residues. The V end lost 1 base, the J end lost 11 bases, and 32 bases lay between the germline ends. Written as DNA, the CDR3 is TGCGCCAGCAGCCAAGCTGGGACATATGGGGTGGTCCAAGGGATCTTCAAACTGTTTTTT. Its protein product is CASSQAGTYGVVQGIFKLFF.

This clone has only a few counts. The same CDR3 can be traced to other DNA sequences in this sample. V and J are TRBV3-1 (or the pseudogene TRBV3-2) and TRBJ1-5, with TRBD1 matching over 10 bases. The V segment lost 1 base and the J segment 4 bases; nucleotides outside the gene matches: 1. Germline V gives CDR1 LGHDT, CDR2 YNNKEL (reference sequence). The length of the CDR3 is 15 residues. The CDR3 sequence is CASSQGTGGNQPQHF. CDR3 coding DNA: TGTGCCAGCAGCCAAGGGACAGGGGGAAATCAGCCCCAGCATTTT.

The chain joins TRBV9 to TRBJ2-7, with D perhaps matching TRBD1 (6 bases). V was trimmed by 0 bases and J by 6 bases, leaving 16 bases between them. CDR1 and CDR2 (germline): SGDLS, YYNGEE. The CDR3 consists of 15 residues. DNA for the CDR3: TGTGCCAGCAGCGTAGAGCCGACAGGTTTAGGCGAGCAGTACTTC. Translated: CASSVEPTGLGEQYF.

The CDR3 loop reads CASSPGSGTGHGYTF. CDR3 DNA: TGTGCCAGTAGTCCCGGATCCGGGACAGGGCATGGCTACACCTTC. V gene TRBV19 combines with J gene TRBJ1-2, with 9 positions matching TRBD1. The ends lost 5 bases at V and 6 bases at J; junction bases unmatched: 10. The CDR3 extends over 15 amino acids. CDR1 is LNHDA and CDR2 is SQIVND in the germline V gene (reference sequence).

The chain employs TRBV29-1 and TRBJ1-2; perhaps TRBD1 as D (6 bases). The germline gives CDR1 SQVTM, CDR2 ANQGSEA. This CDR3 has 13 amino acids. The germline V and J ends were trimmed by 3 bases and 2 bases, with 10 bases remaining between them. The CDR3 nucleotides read TGCAGCGTTGAGGGACAAATAAACTATGGCTACACCTTC. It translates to CSVEGQINYGYTF.

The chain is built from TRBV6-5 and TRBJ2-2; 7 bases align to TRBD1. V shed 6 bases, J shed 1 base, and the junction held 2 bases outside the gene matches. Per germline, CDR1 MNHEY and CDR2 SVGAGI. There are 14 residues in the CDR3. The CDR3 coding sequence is TGTGCCAGCAGCCGGGACAGGAACACCGGGGAGCTGTTTTTT. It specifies CASSRDRNTGELFF.

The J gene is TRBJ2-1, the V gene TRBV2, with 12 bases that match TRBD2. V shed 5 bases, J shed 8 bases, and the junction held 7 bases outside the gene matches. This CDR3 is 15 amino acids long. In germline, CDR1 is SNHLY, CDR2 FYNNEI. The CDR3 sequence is CASSPPPSGGDEQFF. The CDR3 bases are TGTGCCAGCAGTCCTCCGCCTAGCGGGGGGGATGAGCAGTTCTTC.

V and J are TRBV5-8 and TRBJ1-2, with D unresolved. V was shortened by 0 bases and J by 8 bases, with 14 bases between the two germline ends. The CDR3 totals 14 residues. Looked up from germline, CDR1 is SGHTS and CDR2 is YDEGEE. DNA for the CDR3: TGTGCCAGCAGCTTGGACCTGGCGTCGGGAGGCTACACCTTC. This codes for CASSLDLASGGYTF.

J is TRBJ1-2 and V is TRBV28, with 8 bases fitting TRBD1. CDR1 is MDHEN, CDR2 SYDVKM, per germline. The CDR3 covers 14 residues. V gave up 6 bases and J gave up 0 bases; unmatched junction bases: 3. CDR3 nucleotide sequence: TGTGCCAGCAGCGGGACAGGAGCTAACTATGGCTACACCTTC. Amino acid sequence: CASSGTGANYGYTF.

CDR3: CASSLWASGYEQYF. The CDR3 DNA reads as TGTGCCAGCAGTTTATGGGCTAGCGGCTACGAGCAGTACTTC. The chain joins TRBV27 to TRBJ2-7; 7 bases line up with TRBD2. From germline, CDR1 is MNHEY and CDR2 SMNVEV (reference sequence). V gave up 1 base and J gave up 3 bases; unmatched junction bases: 3. This CDR3 has 14 residues.

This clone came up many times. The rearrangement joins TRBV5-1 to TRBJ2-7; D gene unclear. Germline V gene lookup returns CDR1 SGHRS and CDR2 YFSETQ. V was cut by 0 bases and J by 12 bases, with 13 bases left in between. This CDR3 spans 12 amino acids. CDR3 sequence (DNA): TGCGCCAGCAGCTTGGACCTAACAGTATGGTACTTC. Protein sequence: CASSLDLTVWYF. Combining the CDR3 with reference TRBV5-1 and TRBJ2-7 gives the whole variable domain KAGVTQTPRYLIKTRGQQVTLSCSPISGHRSVSWYQQTPGQGLQFLFEYFSETQRNKGNFPGRFSGRQFSNSRSEMNVSTLELGDSALYLCASSLDLTVWYFGPGTRLTVT.

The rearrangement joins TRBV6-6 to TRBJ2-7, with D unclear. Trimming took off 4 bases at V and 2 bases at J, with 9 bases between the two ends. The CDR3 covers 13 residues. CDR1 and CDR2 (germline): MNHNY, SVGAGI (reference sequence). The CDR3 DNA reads TGTGCCAGCAGTTCACGACATACCTACGAGCAGTACTTC. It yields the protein CASSSRHTYEQYF.

CDR3 residues: CASSDRTGGRSPLHF. CDR3 DNA: TGTGCCAGCAGCGACCGGACAGGGGGCCGTTCACCCCTCCACTTT. The chain recombines TRBV3-1 (or the pseudogene TRBV3-2) with TRBJ1-6; 11 bases line up with TRBD1. Germline CDR1 LGHDT, CDR2 YNNKEL (reference sequence). The CDR3 spans 15 residues. Losses at the gene ends were 5 bases for V and 9 bases for J; bases not matched to a gene: 6.

CDR3 residues: CATPRTGVWANTGELFF. The CDR3 bases are TGTGCCACCCCCCGTACAGGGGTCTGGGCGAACACCGGGGAGCTGTTTTTT. The V call is TRBV19, the J call TRBJ2-2, with TRBD1 matching over 7 bases. Trimming at V came to 10 bases and at J to 0 bases, leaving 14 bases not matched to a gene. The germline V gene has CDR1 LNHDA and CDR2 SQIVND (reference sequence). This CDR3 spans 17 amino acids.

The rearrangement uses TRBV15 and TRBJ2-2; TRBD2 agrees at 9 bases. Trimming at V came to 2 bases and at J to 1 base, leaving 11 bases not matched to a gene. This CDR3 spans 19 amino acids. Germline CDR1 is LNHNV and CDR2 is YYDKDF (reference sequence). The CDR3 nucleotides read TGTGCCACCAGCAGAAAAAAAATATATAGCGGGGGGAACACCGGGGAGCTGTTTTTT. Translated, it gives CATSRKKIYSGGNTGELFF. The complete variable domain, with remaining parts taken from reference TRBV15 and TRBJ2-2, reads DAMVIQNPRYQVTQFGKPVTLSCSQTLNHNVMYWYQQKSSQAPKLLFHYYDKDFNNEADTPDNFQSRRPNTSFCFLDIRSPGLGDTAMYLCATSRKKIYSGGNTGELFFGEGSRLTVL.

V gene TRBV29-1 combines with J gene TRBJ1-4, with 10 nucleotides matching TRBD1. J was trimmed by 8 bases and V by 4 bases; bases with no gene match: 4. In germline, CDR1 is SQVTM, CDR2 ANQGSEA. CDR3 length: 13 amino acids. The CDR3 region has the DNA TGCAGCGTTGCGGGACAGGGGAAAGAAAAACTGTTTTTT. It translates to CSVAGQGKEKLFF.

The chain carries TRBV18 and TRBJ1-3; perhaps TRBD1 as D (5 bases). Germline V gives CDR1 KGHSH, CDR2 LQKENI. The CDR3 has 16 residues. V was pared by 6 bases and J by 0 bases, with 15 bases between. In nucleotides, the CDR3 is TGTGCCAGCTCGTACAATGGGGGGAGCTCTGGAAACACCATATATTTT. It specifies CASSYNGGSSGNTIYF. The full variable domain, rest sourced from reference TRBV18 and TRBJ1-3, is NAGVMQNPRHLVRRRGQEARLRCSPMKGHSHVYWYRQLPEEGLKFMVYLQKENIIDESGMPKERFSAEFPKEGPSILRIQQVVRGDSAAYFCASSYNGGSSGNTIYFGEGSWLTVV.

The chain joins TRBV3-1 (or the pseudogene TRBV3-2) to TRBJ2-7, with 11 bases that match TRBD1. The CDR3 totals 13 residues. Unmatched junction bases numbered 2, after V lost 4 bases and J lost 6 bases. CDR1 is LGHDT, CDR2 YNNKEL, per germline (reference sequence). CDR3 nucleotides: TGTGCCAGCAGCCTGGGACAGGGGGGCGAGCAGTACTTC. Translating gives CASSLGQGGEQYF.

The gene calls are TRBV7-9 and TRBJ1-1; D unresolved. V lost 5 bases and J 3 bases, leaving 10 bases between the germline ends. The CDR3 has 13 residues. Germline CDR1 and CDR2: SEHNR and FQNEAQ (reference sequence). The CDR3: CASSPTADTEAFF. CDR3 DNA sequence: TGTGCCAGCAGCCCAACGGCGGACACTGAAGCTTTCTTT.

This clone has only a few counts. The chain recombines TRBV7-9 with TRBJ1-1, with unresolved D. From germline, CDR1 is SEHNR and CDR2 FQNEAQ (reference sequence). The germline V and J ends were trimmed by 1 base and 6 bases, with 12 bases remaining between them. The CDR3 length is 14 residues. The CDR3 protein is CASSLVGGFAEAFF. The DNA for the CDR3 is TGTGCCAGCAGCTTAGTGGGAGGGTTCGCTGAAGCTTTCTTT. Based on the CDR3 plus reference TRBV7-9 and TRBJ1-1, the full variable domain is DTGVSQNPRHKITKRGQNVTFRCDPISEHNRLYWYRQTLGQGPEFLTYFQNEAQLEKSRLLSDRFSAERPKGSFSTLEIQRTEQGDSAMYLCASSLVGGFAEAFFGQGTRLTVV.